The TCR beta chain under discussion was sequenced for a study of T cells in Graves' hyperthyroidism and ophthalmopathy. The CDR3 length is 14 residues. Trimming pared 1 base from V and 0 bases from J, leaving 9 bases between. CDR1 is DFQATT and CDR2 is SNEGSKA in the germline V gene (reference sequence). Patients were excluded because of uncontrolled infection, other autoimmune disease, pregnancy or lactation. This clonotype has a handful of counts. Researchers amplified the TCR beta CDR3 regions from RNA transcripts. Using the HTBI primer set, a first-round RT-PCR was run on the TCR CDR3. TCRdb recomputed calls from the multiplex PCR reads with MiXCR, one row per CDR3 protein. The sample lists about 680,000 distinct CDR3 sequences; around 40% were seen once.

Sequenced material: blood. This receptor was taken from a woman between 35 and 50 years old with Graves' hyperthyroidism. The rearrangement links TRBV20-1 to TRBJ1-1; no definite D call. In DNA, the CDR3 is TGCAGTGCTAGAGGAAGTCTCATGAACACTGAAGCTTTCTTT. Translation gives CSARGSLMNTEAFF.